These T cell receptor beta chains were read from a single sample in a study of T cell responses to AZD1222 COVID-19 vaccine. Sequencing used immunoSEQ multiplex PCR; TCRdb keeps in-frame clones, though not all of them. In the table there are roughly 100,000 clones, less than 90% of which are singletons. The specimen was peripheral blood, collected on day 0 of AZD1222 vaccination. The receptors shown here come from an adult in good health. The CDR3 runs from the conserved cysteine through the conserved F or W. A D gene is named only where the DNA matches it firmly. Clone size is shown for a subset of rows, as once, few, many or a class of expanded clone.

v_gene	abundance	d_gene	j_gene	CDR3nt	CDR3aa
TRBV5-1	NA	NA	TRBJ2-7	TGCGCCAGCAGCTTGAATCTGGGGAGCTCCTACGAGCAGTACTTC	CASSLNLGSSYEQYF
TRBV6-2/TRBV6-3	NA	NA	TRBJ1-4	TGTGCCAGCAGTCCATATCTCGACCGAAACCCTAATGAAAAACTGTTTTTT	CASSPYLDRNPNEKLFF
TRBV15	NA	NA	TRBJ1-2	TGTGCCACCAGCAGAGATCTAAACAGCGTTAACTATGGCTACACCTTC	CATSRDLNSVNYGYTF
TRBV7-7	few	NA	TRBJ1-1	TGTGCCAGCAGCCCCGTCGGACGGGAGAACACTGAAGCTTTCTTT	CASSPVGRENTEAFF
TRBV14	NA	NA	TRBJ1-1	TGTGCCAGCAGCCAAGATTCCTACGTTACGAAAGCTTTCTTT	CASSQDSYVTKAFF
TRBV18	NA	NA	TRBJ2-5	TGTGCCAGCTCACCAAACGGGGTGGGAGAGACCCAGTACTTC	CASSPNGVGETQYF
TRBV18	once	TRBD1	TRBJ1-1	TGTGCCAGCTCAGTCCTTCATTCCGGGACAGTATTGGGAGCTGAAGCTTTCTTT	CASSVLHSGTVLGAEAFF
TRBV5-1	NA	NA	TRBJ1-1	TGCGCCAGCAGCTTGGCCCTTCAGGGTGGGAGAAAGACTGAAGCTTTCTTT	CASSLALQGGRKTEAFF
TRBV10-3	NA	NA	TRBJ1-1	TGTGCCATCAGTGCTACGGCGGGGCCGGCTTTCTTT	CAISATAGPAFF
TRBV19	NA	TRBD2	TRBJ2-5	TGTGCCAGTAGTACCGCCTTTAGCGGGGGGAAGGGGACCCAGTACTTC	CASSTAFSGGKGTQYF
TRBV2	few	TRBD1	TRBJ1-2	TGTGCCAGCAGGCGACAGGGGTTTGGTTATGGCTACACCTTC	CASRRQGFGYGYTF
TRBV5-8	NA	NA	TRBJ1-5	TGTGCCAGCAGCTGGAGCAATCAGCCCCAGCATTTT	CASSWSNQPQHF
TRBV28	NA	TRBD1	TRBJ1-2	TGTGCCAGCAGTTTGGACAGGCTCATCTATGGCTACACCTTC	CASSLDRLIYGYTF
TRBV2	NA	NA	TRBJ1-2	TGTGCCAGCATACGATGGACAGTGAACTATGGCTACACCTTC	CASIRWTVNYGYTF
TRBV7-8	few	TRBD2	TRBJ2-1	TGTGCCAGCAGCGTAGCGGGGGGAACCTACAATGAGCAGTTCTTC	CASSVAGGTYNEQFF
TRBV18	NA	TRBD1	TRBJ2-3	TGTGCCAGCTCACAGGTACAGGGGTTAGATACGCAGTATTTT	CASSQVQGLDTQYF
TRBV24-1	NA	NA	TRBJ2-5	TGTGCCACCAGTCGGGCAGAACAAGAGACCCAGTACTTC	CATSRAEQETQYF
TRBV4-2	NA	NA	TRBJ1-5	TGTGCCAGCAGCCAAGAGGAAGGTCAGCCCCAGCATTTT	CASSQEEGQPQHF
TRBV7-9	NA	NA	TRBJ1-4	TGTGCCAGCAGCTTAGCCGGCGGGGGGGAAAAACTGTTTTTT	CASSLAGGGEKLFF
TRBV18	NA	TRBD1	TRBJ1-1	TGTGCCAGCTCACCACCGTGGGGGGACAGGAGAGGGCAAACTGAAGCTTTCTTT	CASSPPWGDRRGQTEAFF
TRBV5-6	NA	TRBD1	TRBJ1-1	TGTGCCAGCAGCTTGACCCTGGTTGGTTCGACAGGGGAACGCACTGAAGCTTTCTTT	CASSLTLVGSTGERTEAFF
TRBV6-5	NA	NA	TRBJ1-2	TGTGTGGCCGCGGTTGACTATGGCTACACCTTC	CVAAVDYGYTF
TRBV6-5	NA	NA	TRBJ1-2	TGTGCCAGCAGTTATATTAAGGAATGGTTAGAGTATGGCTACACCTTC	CASSYIKEWLEYGYTF
TRBV6-1	NA	NA	TRBJ2-7	TGTGCCAGCAGTGAAGTTGGGTCTGCCTACGAGCAGTACTTC	CASSEVGSAYEQYF
TRBV21-1	NA	NA	TRBJ1-1	TGTGCCAGCAGCAAATGCGAAGCTTTCTTT	CASSKCEAFF
TRBV19	NA	TRBD2	TRBJ2-1	TGTGCCAGTAGTAGTAGCGGGGGGATCTACAATGAGCAGTTCTTC	CASSSSGGIYNEQFF
TRBV6-6	NA	NA	TRBJ1-1	TGTGCCAGCAGTTACGACAGCGTCACTGAAGCTTTCTTT	CASSYDSVTEAFF
TRBV5-5	once	NA	TRBJ2-7	TGTGCCAGCAGCTTGGCTAGCCACTCCTACGAGCAGTACTTC	CASSLASHSYEQYF
TRBV15	NA	NA	TRBJ1-3	TGTGCCACCAGCAGAGACCCTGGAAACACCATATATTTT	CATSRDPGNTIYF
TRBV5-1	NA	NA	TRBJ1-2	TGCGCCAGCGGCGAGGATAACTATGGCTACACCTTC	CASGEDNYGYTF
TRBV28	NA	NA	TRBJ1-1	TGTGCCAGCAGGGGGATGAACACTGAAGCTTTCTTT	CASRGMNTEAFF
TRBV4-3	once	TRBD2	TRBJ2-2	TGCGCCAGCAGCCAAGCCCTCGCAACTAGCGCCAACACCGGGGAGCTGTTTTTT	CASSQALATSANTGELFF
TRBV5-6	NA	TRBD2	TRBJ2-5	TGTGCCAGCAGCGAAATCGGGGAGGGAGAGACCCAGTACTTC	CASSEIGEGETQYF
TRBV27	NA	NA	TRBJ1-2	TGTGCCAGCAGATCCGACGCCTACTATGGCTACACCTTC	CASRSDAYYGYTF
TRBV2	NA	TRBD2	TRBJ2-1	TGTGCCAGCAGTGAACGCGGGGGACGTACGGAGTTCTTC	CASSERGGRTEFF
TRBV5-1	NA	NA	TRBJ2-2	TGCGCCAGCAGCTTAACTTCCGGGGCGGCCGGGGAGCTGTTTTTT	CASSLTSGAAGELFF
TRBV15	NA	NA	TRBJ1-3	TGTGCCACCAGCAGAGATAACCAGGGGACAACAGCTGGAAACACCATATATTTT	CATSRDNQGTTAGNTIYF
TRBV7-2	NA	NA	TRBJ1-3	TGTGCCAGCAGCATTGATATGGGGGGTGGAAACACCATATATTTT	CASSIDMGGGNTIYF
TRBV5-4	NA	NA	TRBJ1-1	TGTGCCAGCAGCGTAAACAGGGTGGTATTGAACACTGAAGCTTTCTTT	CASSVNRVVLNTEAFF
TRBV6-2/TRBV6-3	once	NA	TRBJ1-6	TGTGCCAGCAGTGTAGGGATCGTTTCACCCCTCCACTTT	CASSVGIVSPLHF
TRBV18	NA	NA	TRBJ1-1	TGTGCCAGCTCACCTCAAAGACAGACGTTTGAAGCTTTCTTT	CASSPQRQTFEAFF
TRBV27	NA	TRBD1	TRBJ1-6	TGTGCCAGCAGTTTACAGGGACAGCTTAATTCACCCCTCCACTTT	CASSLQGQLNSPLHF
TRBV7-9	NA	TRBD2	TRBJ2-1	TGTGCCAGCAGCTCCCTAAGCGGGAAGCTAATTTCCTACAATGAGCAGTTCTTC	CASSSLSGKLISYNEQFF
TRBV20-1	NA	NA	TRBJ2-7	TGCAGTGCTAGGGGGGCCCTCGAGCAGTACTTC	CSARGALEQYF
TRBV7-6	NA	TRBD1	TRBJ1-6	TGTGCCAGCAGCGCTAGACAGGGGGCGCGCAATTCACCCCTCCACTTT	CASSARQGARNSPLHF